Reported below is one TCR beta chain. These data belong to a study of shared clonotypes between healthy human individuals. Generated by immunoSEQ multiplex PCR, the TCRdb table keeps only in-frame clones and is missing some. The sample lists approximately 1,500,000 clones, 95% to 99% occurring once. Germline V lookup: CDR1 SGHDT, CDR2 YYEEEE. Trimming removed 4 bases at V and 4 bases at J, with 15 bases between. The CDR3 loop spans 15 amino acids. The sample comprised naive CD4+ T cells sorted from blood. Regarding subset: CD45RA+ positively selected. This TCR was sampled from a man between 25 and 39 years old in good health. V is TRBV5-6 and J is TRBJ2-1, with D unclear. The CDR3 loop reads CASSPSLTKYNEQFF. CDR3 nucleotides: TGTGCCAGCAGCCCGTCCTTAACTAAATACAATGAGCAGTTCTTC.